This TCR beta chain was recovered during a study of T-cell reconstitution after alpha-beta-depleted transplantation in children (dated by TCRdb to 2016 to 2017). Looking at the study overall: Using TCR repertoire profiling, the study quantitatively followed how T-cell immune reconstitution unfolded in children after TCRalphabeta/CD19-depleted allogeneic hematopoietic cell transplantation.

The protocol used for the library was PCR. The instrument given in TCRdb is Illumina HiSeq 2500. To normalize quantification of the TCRbeta repertoire, the TCR libraries were built with molecular barcoding that relied on unique molecular identifiers. TCRdb's own reprocessing of the public reads used fastp at Q25 and MiXCR and kept productive beta chains. Rows with one shared CDR3 protein collapse into an entry with the most common genes and DNA. This sample is represented by fewer than 550,000 distinct CDR3 sequences; about 11% of them were singletons. Approximately 5% of the sample is taken by the ten largest. CDR1 and CDR2, looked up from the germline V gene, are KGHDR and SFDVKD. Ends trimmed: V by 3 bases, J by 0 bases; bases unmatched to a gene: 0. Including cysteine and phenylalanine, the CDR3 has 15 amino acids. Of all the DNA, just the CDR3 is kept, 45 bases in frame from base 1. Comments on this clonotype: The antigen this receptor binds is unknown. No clone much larger than this one lies a single base away; base qualities are absent.

This TCR derives from a human donor who donated a stem cell graft to a child with acute myeloid leukemia. This specimen was PBMCs from the stem cell graft donor, taken from the stem cell graft. This receptor chain uses TRBV24-1 and TRBJ2-3, with 9 bases aligning to TRBD2. The DNA reads as follows: TGTGCCACCAGTGATGCGGGGGGGAGCACAGATACGCAGTATTTT. Translated, this is CATSDAGGSTDTQYF.